This record covers a single TCR beta chain. These data come from a study of blood T cell repertoires in COVID-19. As for the study in general: Collection of acute and convalescent COVID-19 samples took place in the United States, Italy and Spain. PBMCs, B-cell-depleted T cells, or T cells provided the cDNA or gDNA that made up the material.

V lost 3 bases, J lost 1 base, and 7 bases stayed unmatched. Germline CDR1 is LGHNA and CDR2 is YSLEER. CDR3 length: 16 amino acids. Authors' data handling: Estimation of nucleated cell counts relied on the amplification of reference gene primers. Using immunoSEQ multiplex PCR, the repertoire was profiled, and TCRdb retains in-frame clones only, with some absent. V and J calls and clone size are given by that table; D and trimming were obtained from the DNA. In the table there are 200,000 to 300,000 clones, approximately 86% of which are singletons. This TCR was recovered from a man aged 30-40 years with active or convalescent COVID-19. What was sequenced was peripheral blood. The chain is built from TRBV4-3 and TRBJ2-3; 7 bases align to TRBD1. The DNA of the CDR3 is TGCGCCAGCAGCCAGGCGACAGGGTTGGGCACAGATACGCAGTATTTT. Amino acid sequence: CASSQATGLGTDTQYF.